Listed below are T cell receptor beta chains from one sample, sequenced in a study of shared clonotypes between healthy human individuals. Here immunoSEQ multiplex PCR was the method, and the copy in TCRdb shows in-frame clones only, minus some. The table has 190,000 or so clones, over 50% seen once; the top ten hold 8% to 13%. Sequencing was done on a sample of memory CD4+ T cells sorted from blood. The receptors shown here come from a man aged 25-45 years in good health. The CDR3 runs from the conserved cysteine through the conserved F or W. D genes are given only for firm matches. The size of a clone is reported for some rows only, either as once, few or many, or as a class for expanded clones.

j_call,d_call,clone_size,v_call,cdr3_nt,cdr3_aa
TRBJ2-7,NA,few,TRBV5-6,TGTGCCAGCAGCTTGGCGGCTGAGCAGTACTTC,CASSLAAEQYF
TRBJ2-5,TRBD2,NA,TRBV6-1,TGTGCCAGCAGTGTGACTAGCGGGAGCGGAGAGACCCAGTACTTC,CASSVTSGSGETQYF
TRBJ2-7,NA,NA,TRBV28,TGTGCCAGCAGTCCCGGTTCCAGTTACGAGCAGTACTTC,CASSPGSSYEQYF
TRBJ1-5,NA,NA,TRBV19,TGTGCCAGTAGTATAGGAACAGCTAGCAATCAGCCCCAGCATTTT,CASSIGTASNQPQHF
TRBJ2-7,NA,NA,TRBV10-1,TGCGCCAGCCAGTGTGGCCACCAGGCTCCTTCCTACGAGCAGTACTTC,CASQCGHQAPSYEQYF
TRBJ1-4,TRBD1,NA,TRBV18,TGTGCCAGCTCACCCGGACAGGGGGCGACTAATGAAAAACTGTTTTTT,CASSPGQGATNEKLFF
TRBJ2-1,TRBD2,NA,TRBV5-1,TGCGCCAGCAGCTTGGTACTAGCGGGAGGGAGCTCCTACAATGAGCAGTTCTTC,CASSLVLAGGSSYNEQFF
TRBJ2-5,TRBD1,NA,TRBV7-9,TGTGCCAGCAGTGGACAGGGGGTGACCCAGTACTTC,CASSGQGVTQYF
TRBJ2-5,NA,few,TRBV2,TGTGCCAGCAGGGGGGTCGGACGGGAGAGGTTCGAGACCCAGTACTTC,CASRGVGRERFETQYF
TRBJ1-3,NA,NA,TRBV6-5,TGTGCCAGCAGTTACGCGGGGCGGGCTGGAAACACCATATATTTT,CASSYAGRAGNTIYF
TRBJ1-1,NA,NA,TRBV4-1,TGCGCCAGCAGCCGCCAGGTTCAAGTTTTCACTGAAGCTTTCTTT,CASSRQVQVFTEAFF
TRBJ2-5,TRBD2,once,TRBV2,TGTGCCAGCAGTCAGAGGGCTAGCGGGAGAGGTAGGGGACAAGAGACCCAGTACTTC,CASSQRASGRGRGQETQYF
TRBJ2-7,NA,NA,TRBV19,TGTGCCAGTAGTATACCTCCGGGACGGCTGAGCTACGAGCAGTACTTC,CASSIPPGRLSYEQYF
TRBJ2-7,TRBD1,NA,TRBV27,TGTGCCAGCAGTTTAAAGGGGGCTCCCTACGAGCAGTACTTC,CASSLKGAPYEQYF
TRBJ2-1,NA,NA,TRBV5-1,TGCGCCAGCAGCTTGGTCCTCGAGGGTACAAGGGAGCAGTTCTTC,CASSLVLEGTREQFF
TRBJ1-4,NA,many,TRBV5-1,TGCGCCAGCTCCGAGAATAGCGGAGTTACTGAGGAAAAACTGTTTTTT,CASSENSGVTEEKLFF